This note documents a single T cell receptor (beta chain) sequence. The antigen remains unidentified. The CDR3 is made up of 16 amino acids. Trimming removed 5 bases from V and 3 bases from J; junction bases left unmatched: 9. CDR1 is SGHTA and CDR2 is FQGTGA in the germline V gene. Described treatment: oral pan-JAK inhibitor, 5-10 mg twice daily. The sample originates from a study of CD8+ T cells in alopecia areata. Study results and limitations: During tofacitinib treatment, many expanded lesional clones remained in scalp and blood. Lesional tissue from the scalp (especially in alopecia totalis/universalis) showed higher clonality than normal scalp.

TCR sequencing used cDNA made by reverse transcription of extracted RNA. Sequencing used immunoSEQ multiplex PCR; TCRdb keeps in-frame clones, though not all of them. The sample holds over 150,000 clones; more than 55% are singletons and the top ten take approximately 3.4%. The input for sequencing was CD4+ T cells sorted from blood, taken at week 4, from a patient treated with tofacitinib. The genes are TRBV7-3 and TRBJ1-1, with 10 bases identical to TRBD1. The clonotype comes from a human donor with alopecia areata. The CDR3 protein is CASSIRDRGWYTEAFF. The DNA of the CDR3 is TGTGCCAGCAGCATCCGGGACAGGGGATGGTACACTGAAGCTTTCTTT.